The clone carrying this T cell receptor (beta chain) appeared a few times. The target antigen is unknown. The record originates from a study of blood T cells in healthy people across ages. The use of a sample-barcoded 5' primer and a J-beta primer mix characterized a second PCR of 7 to 11 cycles. Each cDNA molecule carried a tag from a template-switch adaptor that contained 12 random nucleotides. TCRdb re-analysed the 5' RACE reads in MiXCR, keeping a single row per CDR3 protein. The sample lists hundreds of thousands of distinct CDR3 sequences; 48% were seen once. Study-level points and caveats: Naive T cell percentage showed a strong correlation with the diversity of TCR beta. Considered underestimates were the diversity estimates obtained from one million T cells.

Total RNA, at least 5 micrograms per sample, was extracted from PBMCs. What was sequenced was blood. The receptor's source is a man aged 25 to 45 in good health.

CDR3 nucleotide sequence: TGTGCCAGCAGTGAAGAATGGACTGAAGCTTTCTTT. Translated, it gives CASSEEWTEAFF. The V call is TRBV6-1, the J call TRBJ1-1; D unclear. Trimming pared 1 base from V and 5 bases from J, leaving 5 bases between. CDR3 length: 12 residues. Germline CDR1 reads MNHNS; CDR2 reads SASEGT.